This T cell receptor (beta chain) was identified in a study of blood T cells in healthy people across ages. The CDR3 loop spans 12 amino acids. CDR1 ENHRY and CDR2 SYGVKD come from the germline V gene. The germline V and J ends were trimmed by 3 bases and 4 bases, with 7 bases remaining between them. Study results and caveats: PBMCs that were unsorted prevented a conclusive naive versus antigen-experienced comparison.

A sample-barcoded 5' primer and a J-beta primer mix were used in a second PCR of about 6 to 11 cycles. The authors tagged each cDNA molecule using a template-switch adaptor with 12 random nucleotides. TCRdb re-called the 5' RACE reads through MiXCR, storing one row per CDR3 protein. The sample shows about 900,000 distinct CDR3 sequences, roughly 50% of them seen only once. The table lists this clonotype with many counts. The antigen is not known. The rearrangement links TRBV10-3 to TRBJ2-7; D is undetermined. The sequencing sample was made of blood. This clonotype was obtained from a man aged 30 to 45 in good health. The CDR3 DNA follows: TGTGCCATCAGTGATTTGGGATACGAGCAGTACTTC. This gives the protein CAISDLGYEQYF.